This T cell receptor beta chain was sequenced in a study of Graves' ophthalmopathy and Graves' hyperthyroidism (dated by TCRdb to between 2018 and 2020). Regarding the complete study: Peripheral blood samples were taken at the time of initial diagnosis, before any treatment was given. An independent validation cohort comprised under 20 hyperthyroidism patients and over 15 patients who later progressed from hyperthyroidism to ophthalmopathy. In total, some 130 blood samples were TCR-sequenced: approximately 42 ophthalmopathy, over 70 hyperthyroidism and approximately 17 hyperthyroidism-to-ophthalmopathy patients. In over 5 hyperthyroidism patients, the T-cell repertoire of thyroid tissue was compared with the T-cell repertoire of blood. After sampling, hyperthyroidism patients received methimazole starting at 30 mg daily, and ophthalmopathy patients received high-dose intravenous methylprednisolone. To explore V-J signatures that distinguish ophthalmopathy from hyperthyroidism, a discovery set of about a hundred patients was enrolled, made up of under 50 with ophthalmopathy and roughly 55 with stable hyperthyroidism. For training and testing, the 100 or so patients in the discovery cohort were randomly divided in a 7:3 ratio. The study used signatures of the TCR beta repertoire to tell Graves' ophthalmopathy apart from Graves' hyperthyroidism and to predict which patients would progress to ophthalmopathy. Here is what the overall study found, with its caveats: In validation, the model predicted ophthalmopathy progression with more than 70% sensitivity and roughly 78% specificity; around twelve predicted patients were CT-confirmed with GO in a median of about 7.1 months. No statistical method was used to predetermine the sample size, and group allocation was not hidden from the investigators. Ophthalmopathy was separated from stable hyperthyroidism by the 13-signature model with 85% to 90% sensitivity and about 81% specificity in cross-validation and with 80%/75% in the test set. Most expanded thyroid clonotypes with a frequency above 0.001 also appeared in blood, which suggests that blood repertoires may reflect the immune response in the thyroid.

CDR1 MNHEY and CDR2 SVGAGI are derived from the germline V gene. V loses 0 bases, J loses 3 bases, and the germline ends lie 17 bases apart. The CDR3 contains 17 residues, cysteine and phenylalanine counted. Of the read, only the CDR3 DNA is kept; its 51 bases are in frame from base 1. Hyperthyroidism was considered stable if no progression to ophthalmopathy occurred within 18 months of follow-up. Patients with hyperthyroidism were aged 18 to 65 years, had been newly diagnosed, and had a disease duration of less than 2 months. Patients with other autoimmune diseases, uncontrolled infections, pregnancy or lactation were excluded. Clinical symptoms, serum thyroxine, TRAb, thyroid ultrasound and orbital computed tomography were used for diagnosis. Using Ficoll-Paque density gradient centrifugation, PBMCs were isolated from approximately 11 ml of fresh peripheral blood. Trizol reagent was used to extract the total RNA, and its quality was then checked on an Agilent 2100 Bioanalyzer.

For repertoire sequencing, TCR beta CDR3 regions were amplified from RNA transcripts. The first round of RT-PCR was done with HTBI primers and the Qiagen OneStep RT-PCR kit, and was followed by a second round of multiplex PCR, then size selection and purification. Sequencing of the libraries was carried out on an Illumina HiSeq2000 in paired-end mode with 100 bp reads. The published analysis was carried out like this. Reads were processed with SOAPnuke, discarding reads with adapters, uncalled bases, mean Phred below 15, or no exact constant-primer or identifier match. COPE v1.2.5 was used to merge the high-quality paired reads. Clonotypes were defined as unique nucleotide sequences and were aligned to IMGT TRB V, D and J references using MiTCR v1.1. The analysis was limited to V-J combinations with a frequency above 0.0001, which together covered over 98% of repertoires. A TCR clonal expansion and chaos score per V-J combination was defined as the ratio of F50 clonal expansion to chaos observed in the TCRdist matrix. Welch's t-statistics and random forest were used to reduce the features to about 12 V-J combinations, which were then used as input to a naive Bayes classifier. The Morisita-Horn index was used to measure how similar the thyroid and blood repertoires were. TCRdb reran the public reads through fastp at Q25 and MiXCR, keeping productive beta chains. Duplicate CDR3 protein sequences are folded into a single record with the most common DNA and genes. The V and J calls follow TCRdb's processing rather than the paper's. Across this sample there are 500,000 to 700,000 distinct CDR3 sequences, with about a fifth seen only once. The top ten hold approximately 7% of the sample.

To note about this clonotype: Its antigen specificity is not known. Base qualities were left out, and no much larger clone turns up one base away.

This clonotype was sampled from a young woman with stable Graves' hyperthyroidism. Some clones in this sample may be carry-over from other donors' samples. Donor details come from another sample of the same person, matched by shared clones. The rearrangement joined TRBV6-5 to TRBJ1-1; the D segment could be TRBD1, given 5 matching bases. Sequenced material: peripheral blood. The nucleotide sequence is given as TGTGCCAGCAGTTACTCGGGCAGGGAGCTGTCGGACACTGAAGCTTTCTTT. It translates to CASSYSGRELSDTEAFF.